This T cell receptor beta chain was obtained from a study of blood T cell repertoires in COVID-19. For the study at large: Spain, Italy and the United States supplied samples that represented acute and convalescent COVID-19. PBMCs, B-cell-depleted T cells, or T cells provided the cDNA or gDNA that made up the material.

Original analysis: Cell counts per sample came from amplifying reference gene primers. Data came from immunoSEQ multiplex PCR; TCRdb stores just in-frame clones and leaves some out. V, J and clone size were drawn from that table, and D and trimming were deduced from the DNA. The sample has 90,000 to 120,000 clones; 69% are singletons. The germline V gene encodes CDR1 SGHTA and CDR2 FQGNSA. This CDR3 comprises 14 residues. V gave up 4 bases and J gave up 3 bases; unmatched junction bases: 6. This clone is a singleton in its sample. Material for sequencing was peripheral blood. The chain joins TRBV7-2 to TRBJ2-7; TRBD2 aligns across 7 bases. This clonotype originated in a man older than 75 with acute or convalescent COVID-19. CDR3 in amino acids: CASSSGLGYYEQYF. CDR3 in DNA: TGTGCCAGCAGCTCCGGACTAGGTTACTACGAGCAGTACTTC.